A single sample is the source of the 24 T cell receptor beta chains below, sequenced in a study of T cell repertoires in cytomegalovirus infection. Each CDR3 protein gets one entry after TCRdb re-called the reads with MiXCR. Of 570,000 or so distinct CDR3 sequences in the sample, around two fifths are singletons; the top ten hold roughly 50%. No antigen is known for these receptors. Material: cultured PBMCs, obtained from culture after CMV antigen stimulation. The receptors originated from a human donor in good health (CMV status not recorded). Some clones in this sample may be carry-over from other donors' samples.

V usage is TRBV7-7 and J usage is TRBJ2-5, with D perhaps TRBD2 (6 bases). V was clipped by 3 bases and J by 5 bases, with 10 bases between them. The CDR3 consists of 13 residues. Germline V gene sequence: CDR1 SSHAT, CDR2 FNYEAQ (reference sequence). CDR3 sequence: CASSFGLTETQYF. The CDR3 bases are TGTGCCAGCAGCTTCGGACTAACGGAGACCCAGTACTTC.

This chain links TRBV7-9 with TRBJ1-2; D uncertain. Trimming pared 2 bases from V and 9 bases from J, leaving 16 bases between. Germline CDR1 and CDR2: SEHNR and FQNEAQ (reference sequence). The CDR3 totals 14 residues. CDR3 in DNA: TGTGCCAGCAGCTTATCTCAGAACCTTCCAAGCTACACCTTC. Amino acid sequence: CASSLSQNLPSYTF.

The chain uses TRBV7-2 and TRBJ1-6; D not resolved. Per the germline V gene, CDR1 is SGHTA and CDR2 is FQGNSA. Trimming left V 4 bases short and J 3 bases short, with 13 bases between. The CDR3 totals 16 residues. CDR3 in DNA: TGTGCCAGCAGCTCCTCCCTGGGCTTCTATAATTCACCCCTCCACTTT. It yields the protein CASSSSLGFYNSPLHF.

The table lists this clonotype with a few counts. The J gene is TRBJ2-7, the V gene TRBV6-2 or TRBV6-3; D may match TRBD1 or TRBD2 (5 bases each). Trimming left V 4 bases short and J 6 bases short, with 10 bases between. CDR1 MNHEY and CDR2 SVGEGT come from the germline V gene. This CDR3 region has 12 residues. The CDR3 DNA is TGTGCCAGCAGTTCCCGGGACGGCGAGCAGTACTTC. It encodes CASSSRDGEQYF.

This clonotype has more than one count but fewer than ten. The V call is TRBV7-2, the J call TRBJ1-5; 7 bases match TRBD1. Per germline, CDR1 SGHTA and CDR2 FQGNSA. The CDR3 covers 18 residues. After removal of 0 bases from V and 0 bases from J, the junction contained 8 bases not matched to a gene. The DNA for the CDR3 is TGTGCCAGCAGCTTAGCCCTAGGGACAGCTTATAGCAATCAGCCCCAGCATTTT. Translated, it gives CASSLALGTAYSNQPQHF.

The gene calls are TRBV2 and TRBJ1-1; TRBD1 might be the D (5 bases). The V gene lost 3 bases and the J gene lost 10 bases, with 9 bases spanning the gap. The V gene's germline CDR1 is SNHLY and CDR2 FYNNEI. This CDR3 region has 11 residues. The CDR3: CASSERRGAFF. CDR3 coding DNA: TGTGCCAGCAGTGAGAGGAGGGGAGCTTTCTTT. Full variable domain (outside the CDR3, taken from reference TRBV2 and TRBJ1-1): EPEVTQTPSHQVTQMGQEVILRCVPISNHLYFYWYRQILGQKVEFLVSFYNNEISEKSEIFDDQFSVERPDGSNFTLKIRSTKLEDSAMYFCASSERRGAFFGQGTRLTVV.

This clonotype was seen a few times. This rearrangement joins TRBV28 to TRBJ2-7; D might be TRBD2 (5 bases). The CDR3 is 13 amino acids. The ends were cut back, 11 bases at V and 0 bases at J, with 14 bases in the middle. From germline, CDR1 is MDHEN and CDR2 SYDVKM. The CDR3 nucleotides read TGTGCCTCACGGGCGGGCCGCTCCTACGAGCAGTACTTC. It yields the protein CASRAGRSYEQYF.

The genes are TRBV12-5 and TRBJ2-7, with TRBD2 as a possible D gene (6 bases). Germline V gene sequence: CDR1 LGHNT, CDR2 FRNRAP. The CDR3 consists of 14 residues. V shed 2 bases and J shed 4 bases, with 12 bases lying between them. The CDR3 DNA sequence: TGTGCTAGTGGTTTGAACGGGGGAATTTACGAGCAGTACTTC. This sequence encodes CASGLNGGIYEQYF.

The chain uses TRBV12-5 and TRBJ2-1; 8 positions agree with TRBD1. CDR1 and CDR2 from the germline V gene are LGHNT and FRNRAP. After removal of 6 bases from V and 4 bases from J, the junction contained 8 bases not matched to a gene. The CDR3 extends over 15 amino acids. DNA of the CDR3: TGTGCTAGTGGCTCCAGACAGGGGACTTACAATGAGCAGTTCTTC. The encoded protein is CASGSRQGTYNEQFF.

The V and J genes are TRBV7-8 and TRBJ2-1; tentative D call: TRBD2 (6 bases). Trimming removed 10 bases from V and 4 bases from J, with 17 bases in between. Looked up from germline, CDR1 is SGHVS and CDR2 is FQNEAQ. The length of the CDR3 is 14 residues. This CDR3 reads CATGAVGRYNEQFF. In nucleotides, the CDR3 is TGTGCCACCGGAGCGGTGGGGAGGTACAATGAGCAGTTCTTC.

The chain recombines TRBV7-2 with TRBJ2-3; 7 bases align to TRBD2. There are 17 residues in the CDR3. CDR1 SGHTA and CDR2 FQGNSA come from the germline V gene. V dropped 0 bases and J dropped 7; count of bases not matched to a gene: 13. Written as DNA, the CDR3 is TGTGCCAGCAGCTTAGCAACCCCCCTAGCGGTTCGACATACGCAGTATTTT. Its translation: CASSLATPLAVRHTQYF.

The gene calls are TRBV7-2 and TRBJ2-5; 10 bases fit TRBD2. V dropped 7 bases and J dropped 4; count of bases not matched to a gene: 3. The CDR3 sequence is 13 residues long. Germline V CDR1 and CDR2: SGHTA, FQGNSA. The CDR3 reads CASTSGGAETQYF. The CDR3 DNA sequence: TGTGCCAGCACCAGCGGGGGGGCAGAGACCCAGTACTTC.

V usage is TRBV28 and J usage is TRBJ2-3; TRBD2 is a possible D gene (5 bases). Germline values: CDR1 MDHEN, CDR2 SYDVKM. This CDR3 has 14 residues. V gave up 7 bases and J gave up 6 bases, with 17 bases separating them. The DNA of the CDR3 is TGTGCCAGCACAACGGACTGGATGTCGGATACGCAGTATTTT. Translated, it gives CASTTDWMSDTQYF.

This clonotype was seen a handful of times. V gene TRBV4-1 combines with J gene TRBJ1-1, with a weak D call TRBD1 (6 bases). The CDR3 loop spans 16 amino acids. Germline V gives CDR1 MGHRA, CDR2 YSYEKL. V was pared by 1 base and J by 0 bases, with 12 bases between. The CDR3 DNA follows: TGCGCCAGCAGCCAAGGAACAGGGCGGATGAACACTGAAGCTTTCTTT. Its protein is CASSQGTGRMNTEAFF.

This clonotype was detected only a few times. V gene TRBV6-2 or TRBV6-3 combines with J gene TRBJ2-6; tentatively, D is TRBD1 (5 bases). Trimming removed 7 bases at V and 3 bases at J, with 10 bases between. This CDR3 spans 14 amino acids. The germline gives CDR1 MNHEY, CDR2 SVGEGT. The CDR3 nucleotides read TGTGCCAGCATCAGGGATCTTGGGGCCAACGTCCTGACTTTC. It is translated as CASIRDLGANVLTF.

The chain employs TRBV29-1 and TRBJ2-5, with 9 positions matching TRBD1. The CDR3 spans 14 residues. The trim removed 7 bases at V and 4 bases at J, leaving 10 bases unmatched. Germline values: CDR1 SQVTM, CDR2 ANQGSEA. DNA for the CDR3: TGCAGCGGGAGTGGGACAGGGAGCGGAGAGACCCAGTACTTC. Its protein is CSGSGTGSGETQYF.

This clonotype was detected a few times. The rearrangement uses TRBV7-9 and TRBJ2-1; D may be TRBD1 or TRBD2 (6 bases each). The V gene lost 5 bases and the J gene lost 4 bases, with 18 bases spanning the gap. From germline, CDR1 is SEHNR and CDR2 FQNEAQ (reference sequence). This CDR3 has 16 amino acids. CDR3 bases: TGTGCCAGCAGCGACCGAGGAGGGGGGCGTTACAATGAGCAGTTCTTC. Amino acids: CASSDRGGGRYNEQFF.

The rearrangement links TRBV12-5 to TRBJ2-1; TRBD1 agrees at 7 bases. From germline, CDR1 is LGHNT and CDR2 FRNRAP. V lost 6 bases to trimming and J lost 3 bases; unmatched junction nucleotides: 5. This CDR3 spans 14 amino acids. The CDR3 DNA reads TGTGCTAGTGGCCGGACAGGCCGCTACAATGAGCAGTTCTTC. It translates to CASGRTGRYNEQFF.

This clonotype was seen a few times. The V and J genes are TRBV7-6 and TRBJ1-1, with 9 bases aligning to TRBD1. This CDR3 contains 15 residues. V lost 5 bases and J lost 3; bases outside the gene matches: 7. CDR1 and CDR2 from the germline V gene are SGHVS and FNYEAQ. CDR3 amino acids: CASSPRQGGYTEAFF. The CDR3 bases are TGTGCCAGCAGCCCGAGACAGGGGGGCTACACTGAAGCTTTCTTT.

The sample holds a few counts of this clonotype. The chain has TRBV10-3 and TRBJ2-7, with D unclear. V was pared by 0 bases and J by 4 bases, with 7 bases between. The CDR3 contains 13 residues. Germline V gene data show CDR1 as ENHRY and CDR2 as SYGVKD. Here the CDR3 DNA reads TGTGCCATCAGTGAGTCGATTCAGTACGAGCAGTACTTC. Translation: CAISESIQYEQYF.

The V call is TRBV7-9, the J call TRBJ2-6; D gene uncertain. The germline V and J ends were trimmed by 2 bases and 2 bases, with 10 bases remaining between them. CDR1 SEHNR and CDR2 FQNEAQ come from the germline V gene (reference sequence). This CDR3 contains 16 residues. The CDR3 spells CASSLRAKTGANVLTF. In DNA form, the CDR3 reads TGTGCCAGCAGCTTAAGGGCGAAAACTGGGGCCAACGTCCTGACTTTC.

The gene calls are TRBV10-3 and TRBJ2-1; 11 bases are a match to TRBD2. CDR1 and CDR2 from the germline V gene are ENHRY and SYGVKD. This CDR3 contains 13 residues. Germline trimming cut 3 bases from V and 10 bases from J; bases unmatched to any gene: 2. The CDR3 DNA sequence: TGTGCCATCAGTGAACTAGCGGGAGACGAGCAGTTCTTC. This translates into CAISELAGDEQFF.

CDR3 DNA sequence: TGTGCCAGCAGTTATGCAGAATACAGGGGCGGACAGCCCCAGCATTTT. Protein product: CASSYAEYRGGQPQHF. The chain couples TRBV6-6 to TRBJ1-5; 7 bases align to TRBD1. V shed 3 bases and J 7 bases; nucleotides not matched to a gene: 12. The germline gives CDR1 MNHNY, CDR2 SVGAGI (reference sequence). This CDR3 is built from 16 residues.

A few counts support this clonotype. The CDR3 spells CASSLALSGKFEQYF. In DNA form, the CDR3 reads TGTGCCAGCAGCTTGGCGCTTAGCGGGAAGTTCGAGCAGTACTTC. The V gene is TRBV5-6, the J gene TRBJ2-7; 8 bases align to TRBD2. The CDR3 contains 15 residues. Per the germline V gene, CDR1 is SGHDT and CDR2 is YYEEEE. The V gene end was trimmed by 0 bases and the J gene end by 6 bases; junction bases not matched to a gene: 8. Combining the CDR3 with reference TRBV5-6 and TRBJ2-7 gives the whole variable domain DAGVTQSPTHLIKTRGQQVTLRCSPKSGHDTVSWYQQALGQGPQFIFQYYEEEERQRGNFPDRFSGHQFPNYSSELNVNALLLGDSALYLCASSLALSGKFEQYFGPGTRLTVT.